The clone carrying this T cell receptor beta chain qualifies as medium-sized. This sample was taken from a study of spatial heterogeneity in lung cancer. V was cut by 1 base and J by 8 bases, with 15 bases left in between. This CDR3 contains 15 residues. Germline V gene lookup returns CDR1 SGHNT and CDR2 YYREEE (reference sequence). Time point defined: sample taken at primary tumor resection. TCRdb reanalysed the 5' RACE reads using MiXCR and keeps one entry per CDR3 protein. The repertoire holds fewer than 9,500 distinct CDR3 sequences, with 9% to 10% as singletons. The chain uses TRBV5-4 and TRBJ2-2; D remains unclear. The sample was normal lung tissue next to the tumor, taken at surgery. This receptor was taken from a male donor with early-stage non-small cell lung cancer. CDR3 DNA: TGTGCCAGCAGCTTGCATGGTCTCACCAGGGGGGAGCTGTTTTTT. This gives the protein CASSLHGLTRGELFF.